This TCR beta chain was observed in a study of identical twins. Whole-study findings and limits: It was cross-sectional statistical analysis, not following the same donors, that the conclusions relied on. Zero-insertion analyses were open to partial confounding by invariant MAIT and iNKT cells.

There are 13 residues in the CDR3. Germline V gives CDR1 SQVTM, CDR2 ANQGSEA. V lost 7 bases and J 0 bases, leaving 13 bases between the germline ends. This clonotype came up many times. Its specificity is unknown. MiXCR, applied by TCRdb to the 5' RACE reads, yields one record per CDR3 protein. The table includes hundreds of thousands of distinct CDR3 sequences, 8% to 9% detected once. Another study also made use of these data, one on yellow fever vaccine responses in identical twins.

Sequencing was done on a sample of PBMCs. The chain recombines TRBV29-1 with TRBJ2-7, with D tentatively TRBD2 (5 bases). The TCR comes from a woman aged 18-29 years in good health. The CDR3 DNA sequence: TGCAGCGCCCGGACTCCCAACTCCTACGAGCAGTACTTC. Translating it yields CSARTPNSYEQYF.